This T cell receptor (beta chain) derives from a study of blood T cell repertoires in COVID-19. The wider study: The United States, Italy and Spain supplied acute and convalescent COVID-19 samples.

CDR1 is GTSNPN and CDR2 is SVGIG in the germline V gene (reference sequence). The CDR3 is 14 amino acids. V was pared by 2 bases and J by 2 bases, with 10 bases between. Libraries were prepared by immunoSEQ multiplex PCR; TCRdb keeps only in-frame clonotypes and omits some of them. This sample yields about 130,000 clones, of which 70% to 80% are seen a single time; approximately 5.2% belongs to the top ten. Patients in Seattle were enrolled during active infection, then followed longitudinally. This clone occurred a few times. V and J are TRBV30 and TRBJ1-3, with a tentative D call TRBD1 (6 bases). The sequenced sample consisted of peripheral blood. This receptor was taken from a woman in her 70s with COVID-19, enrolled during active disease. CDR3 sequence: CAWSSGVPGNTIYF. The DNA of the CDR3 is TGTGCCTGGAGTTCAGGGGTCCCTGGAAACACCATATATTTT.